Presented here are 23 T cell receptor beta chains from one specimen sequenced in a study of T cell clonotyping in hematopoietic cell transplantation (dated by TCRdb to the early 2020s). The library relied on the immunoSEQ multiplex PCR assay. The clones in this table, taken by TCRdb from immuneACCESS, are in-frame only. Not every clone is retained; where verified, under half of the shortfall comes from an unresolved V gene, and the cause of the rest is unknown. For this sample there are over 35,000 clones; approximately 89% appear just once. The top ten hold just under 2% of the sample. Input material: peripheral blood mononuclear cells. The receptor set was obtained from a woman aged 40 to 50 in good health. Some clones in this sample may be carry-over from other donors' samples.

The V call is TRBV28, the J call TRBJ2-7, with TRBD1 matching over 7 bases. The junction had 8 bases not matched to a gene; V was cut back by 7 bases and J by 2 bases. Germline V gene lookup returns CDR1 MDHEN and CDR2 SYDVKM. This CDR3 contains 14 residues. CDR3 amino acids: CASILGDRPYEQYF. In DNA form, the CDR3 reads TGTGCCAGCATCTTGGGGGACAGACCCTACGAGCAGTACTTC.

V gene TRBV7-8 combines with J gene TRBJ2-5; D might be TRBD1 (6 bases). CDR1 is SGHVS, CDR2 FQNEAQ, per germline. The CDR3 length is 16 residues. V was cut by 5 bases and J by 5 bases, with 21 bases left in between. The chain's CDR3 is CASSARRGGGSETQYF. Written as DNA, the CDR3 is TGTGCCAGCAGCGCCCGCCGGGGTGGGGGCAGTGAGACCCAGTACTTC.

This clone was seen a few times. V gene TRBV18 combines with J gene TRBJ1-2; D remains ambiguous. Between the trimmed V and J ends, which lost 6 bases and 4 bases, there was a span of 18 bases. Germline V gene lookup returns CDR1 KGHSH and CDR2 LQKENI. The CDR3 has 15 residues. The DNA for the CDR3 is TGTGCCAGCTCTGCCCGGGATCCTAGTATCTATGGCTACACCTTC. The encoded protein is CASSARDPSIYGYTF.

V gene TRBV29-1 combines with J gene TRBJ2-4; D is perhaps TRBD2 (5 bases). CDR3 size: 12 residues. V was trimmed by 3 bases and J by 6 bases, leaving 9 bases between them. Germline CDR1 SQVTM, CDR2 ANQGSEA. The CDR3 region is CSVERAGNIQYF. The DNA for the CDR3 is TGCAGCGTTGAGAGGGCAGGAAACATTCAGTACTTC.

This clone appeared a single time. The rearrangement links TRBV2 to TRBJ2-7, with 8 bases fitting TRBD1. This CDR3 region has 15 residues. Per the germline V gene, CDR1 is SNHLY and CDR2 is FYNNEI. V trimming: 6 bases; J trimming: 5 bases; junction bases outside the gene matches: 12. CDR3 nucleotides: TGTGCCAGCAGACGCCGTGACAGGGGTCAGAACGAGCAGTACTTC. As protein: CASRRRDRGQNEQYF.

The DNA of the CDR3 is TGTGCCAGTAGTCGTGGACAGAGCTCTGGAAACACCATATATTTT. Amino acid sequence: CASSRGQSSGNTIYF. The V call is TRBV19, the J call TRBJ1-3; tentative D call: TRBD1 (6 bases). The V end lost 5 bases, the J end lost 0 bases, and 11 bases lay between the germline ends. There are 15 residues in the CDR3. Germline V gene sequence: CDR1 LNHDA, CDR2 SQIVND (reference sequence).

The chain carries TRBV9 and TRBJ1-1, with D unclear. Germline lookup yields CDR1 SGDLS and CDR2 YYNGEE. V lost 6 bases and J 4 bases, leaving 13 bases between the germline ends. CDR3 length: 13 amino acids. CDR3 DNA: TGTGCCAGCACATCTGGCCGGGGCACTGAAGCTTTCTTT. Its translation is CASTSGRGTEAFF.

Written as DNA, the CDR3 is TGTGCCAGCAGAAACAGGGGCAGGGAGACCCAGTACTTC. This sequence encodes CASRNRGRETQYF. The genes are TRBV6-1 and TRBJ2-5, with 7 bases identical to TRBD1. The CDR3 spans 13 residues. Looked up from germline, CDR1 is MNHNS and CDR2 is SASEGT. V dropped 6 bases and J dropped 5; count of bases not matched to a gene: 6.

This clone was counted a few times. The chain couples TRBV7-3 to TRBJ1-1; 8 bases match TRBD1. V was pared by 5 bases and J by 0 bases, with 2 bases of the junction left unmatched. The CDR3 is 14 amino acids. The germline V gene encodes CDR1 SGHTA and CDR2 FQGTGA. The CDR3 is CASSATGVNTEAFF. The CDR3 DNA reads TGTGCCAGCAGCGCGACAGGGGTGAACACTGAAGCTTTCTTT.

This sequence joins TRBV5-8 and TRBJ2-1; the D is unclear. Trimming took off 0 bases at V and 7 bases at J, with 5 bases between the two ends. The CDR3 consists of 12 residues. Looked up from germline, CDR1 is SGHTS and CDR2 is YDEGEE. DNA for the CDR3: TGTGCCAGCAGCTTGGGCCTTAATGAGCAGTTCTTC. This codes for CASSLGLNEQFF. Filled out from reference TRBV5-8 and TRBJ2-1, the complete variable domain reads EAGVTQSPTHLIKTRGQQATLRCSPISGHTSVYWYQQALGLGLQFLLWYDEGEERNRGNFPPRFSGRQFPNYSSELNVNALELEDSALYLCASSLGLNEQFFGPGTRLTVL.

The CDR3 protein is CAWSGLPEETQYF. As DNA, the CDR3 is TGTGCCTGGAGTGGACTCCCGGAGGAGACCCAGTACTTC. This chain links TRBV30 with TRBJ2-5, with D unclear. CDR3 length equals 13 residues. Trimming took off 1 base at V and 5 bases at J, with 11 bases between the two ends. Germline lookup yields CDR1 GTSNPN and CDR2 SVGIG (reference sequence).

The chain has TRBV6-1 and TRBJ2-1; TRBD2 agrees at 10 bases. The germline V gene encodes CDR1 MNHNS and CDR2 SASEGT. Germline trimming cut 6 bases from V and 2 bases from J; bases unmatched to any gene: 4. The CDR3 is made up of 15 amino acids. The CDR3: CASRSLAGAYNEQFF. In DNA form, the CDR3 reads TGTGCCAGCAGGAGCCTAGCGGGAGCCTACAATGAGCAGTTCTTC.

This clone was seen a single time. The CDR3 protein is CAWRVRRDTEAFF. In DNA form, the CDR3 reads TGTGCCTGGAGGGTCCGGCGGGACACTGAAGCTTTCTTT. The chain has TRBV30 and TRBJ1-1; D unresolved. The germline gives CDR1 GTSNPN, CDR2 SVGIG (reference sequence). The CDR3 is made up of 13 amino acids. With 3 bases removed from V and 3 bases from J, the gap between germline ends came to 11 bases.

This sequence joins TRBV7-2 and TRBJ2-5, with D hard to call. Trimming shortened V by 5 bases and J by 1 base, and 8 bases separated the two germline ends. Germline lookup yields CDR1 SGHTA and CDR2 FQGNSA. The CDR3 covers 13 residues. CDR3 in DNA: TGTGCCAGCAGCCCAACACCCCAAGAGACCCAGTACTTC. Translated, it gives CASSPTPQETQYF.

This clone was detected once. The rearrangement uses TRBV2 and TRBJ1-2, with a possible D match to TRBD1 (5 bases). With 3 bases removed from V and 7 bases from J, the gap between germline ends came to 12 bases. The CDR3 length is 13 residues. CDR1 and CDR2 from the germline V gene are SNHLY and FYNNEI. CDR3 in amino acids: CASSDLGGGGYTF. CDR3 bases: TGTGCCAGCAGTGATTTGGGGGGTGGTGGCTACACCTTC.

This sequence joins TRBV28 and TRBJ1-2, with D unclear. Trimming shortened V by 6 bases and J by 4 bases, and 15 bases separated the two germline ends. Per the germline V gene, CDR1 is MDHEN and CDR2 is SYDVKM. This CDR3 spans 14 amino acids. CDR3 bases: TGTGCCAGCAGCTCCGGACCGGCTGTCTATGGCTACACCTTC. Its translation is CASSSGPAVYGYTF.

This chain connects TRBV5-4 to TRBJ1-2, with D uncertain. The V end was cut by 4 bases, the J end by 6 bases, with 16 bases between. CDR3 length equals 14 residues. CDR1 and CDR2 from the germline V gene are SGHNT and YYREEE (reference sequence). Here the CDR3 reads CASSPSQGENGYTF. The CDR3 DNA reads as TGTGCCAGCAGCCCCTCTCAAGGAGAAAATGGCTACACCTTC.

This clone was found once. The chain has TRBV30 and TRBJ1-1; possible D gene TRBD1, 5 bases. The CDR3 is 12 amino acids. The germline V and J ends were trimmed by 3 bases and 11 bases, with 16 bases remaining between them. The germline CDR1 and CDR2 sequences are GTSNPN and SVGIG (reference sequence). DNA for the CDR3: TGTGCCTGGAGGACCAGGGATCGAGGCGCTTTCTTT. Translated: CAWRTRDRGAFF.

The chain couples TRBV6-5 to TRBJ2-1; weak D call: TRBD2 (6 bases). With 2 bases removed from V and 7 bases from J, the gap between germline ends came to 15 bases. In germline, CDR1 is MNHEY, CDR2 SVGAGI. This CDR3 region has 15 residues. CDR3 nucleotides: TGTGCCAGCAGTTACCGGCTCTCCGCGGGAAATGAGCAGTTCTTC. This translates into CASSYRLSAGNEQFF.

This chain joins TRBV11-3 and TRBJ2-7; 15 bases are a match to TRBD2. Germline V CDR1 and CDR2: SGHNT, YENEEA. After removal of 5 bases from V and 4 bases from J, the junction contained 3 bases not matched to a gene. The CDR3 is made up of 15 amino acids. The CDR3 DNA follows: TGTGCCAGCAGCCCCGGACTAGCGGGAGGGTACGAGCAGTACTTC. Protein product: CASSPGLAGGYEQYF.

The chain combines TRBV7-2 with TRBJ2-7; D is undetermined. CDR3 length equals 14 residues. Per the germline V gene, CDR1 is SGHTA and CDR2 is FQGNSA. The V and J ends lost 0 bases and 2 bases respectively, with 8 bases between them. CDR3 protein: CASSLAGETYEQYF. CDR3 in DNA: TGTGCCAGCAGCTTAGCTGGCGAAACCTACGAGCAGTACTTC.

For the CDR3, the DNA is TGTGCCAGCAGCTTAAACGGCAGGGGTGATGAAGCTTTCTTT. This sequence encodes CASSLNGRGDEAFF. The genes are TRBV11-1 and TRBJ1-1; a possible D gene is TRBD1 (6 bases). The germline V gene has CDR1 SGHAT and CDR2 FQDESV (reference sequence). V was clipped by 2 bases and J by 7 bases, with 14 bases between them. The CDR3 runs 14 residues.

The chain joins TRBV4-2 to TRBJ2-7, with 11 nucleotides matching TRBD2. J was trimmed by 3 bases and V by 1 base; bases with no gene match: 11. Germline assignment: CDR1 LGHNA and CDR2 YNFKEQ. This CDR3 has 18 residues. CDR3 in amino acids: CASSQGVSTSGIYYEQYF. CDR3 sequence (DNA): TGTGCCAGCAGCCAAGGGGTCTCGACTAGCGGGATTTACTACGAGCAGTACTTC.